Below, one T cell receptor (beta chain) is given with its context. The entry originates in a study of blood T cell repertoires in COVID-19. The overall study: The cDNA or gDNA used as material had been derived from T cells, B-cell-depleted T cells, or PBMCs.

Those enrolled, adults aged 18 to 89 years, came from 20 to 25 US areas. Participants' reported clinical history set cohort assignment. CDR1 and CDR2 from the germline V gene are LNHDA and SQIVND (reference sequence). Deletions cut 3 bases from V and 1 base from J, with 12 bases between. The CDR3 has 16 amino acids. Original analysis: Estimated nucleated cell counts came from reference gene primer amplification. Only in-frame clones appear in the TCRdb table, and some are missing; sequencing was by immunoSEQ multiplex PCR. V and J calls and clone size are given by that table; D and trimming were obtained from the DNA. The data show 400,000 or so clones, around 87% seen once.

This TCR was recovered from a man aged 40-49 years in a cohort exposed to, infected with or recovered from COVID-19 (not recorded which). The source material was PBMCs or T cells enriched from blood (not recorded which). The chain is built from TRBV19 and TRBJ1-4; the D is unclear. CDR3 in amino acids: CASSIWRAGTNEKLFF. For the CDR3, the DNA is TGTGCCAGTAGTATTTGGAGGGCTGGAACTAATGAAAAACTGTTTTTT.